This entry lists 32 T cell receptor beta chains sequenced from one sample in a study of blood T cells in healthy people across ages. Next came a second PCR, run for about 6 to 11 cycles, which used a sample-barcoded 5' primer along with a J-beta primer mix. TCRdb re-analysed the 5' RACE reads in MiXCR, keeping a single row per CDR3 protein. The top ten clones hold around 2.1% of a sample with about 2 million distinct CDR3 sequences, 40% to 55% of them seen once. The specimen was blood. Every receptor here comes from a woman between 40 and 55 years old in good health.

This clonotype was counted a few times. The chain recombines TRBV7-9 with TRBJ2-3; 10 nucleotides match TRBD2. The V gene end was trimmed by 5 bases and the J gene end by 5 bases; junction bases not matched to a gene: 10. Germline V gives CDR1 SEHNR, CDR2 FQNEAQ (reference sequence). The CDR3 extends over 16 amino acids. CDR3 protein: CASSLGSGGAQDTQYF. Written as DNA, the CDR3 is TGTGCCAGCAGCCTTGGGAGCGGGGGGGCCCAAGATACGCAGTATTTT.

This clonotype has just a few counts. The V and J genes are TRBV14 and TRBJ2-7; a possible D gene is TRBD1 (5 bases). The CDR3 spans 14 residues. Per the germline V gene, CDR1 is SGHDN and CDR2 is FVKESK. V lost 2 bases and J 6 bases, leaving 14 bases between the germline ends. Written as DNA, the CDR3 is TGTGCCAGCAGCCAACAATCAGGGCCTGGCGAGCAGTACTTC. Translating it yields CASSQQSGPGEQYF.

This chain uses TRBV4-2 with TRBJ2-7; D might be TRBD2 (6 bases). The end of the DNA aligns better with TRBJ2-5, so the J call may be wrong. The CDR3 spans 17 residues. Germline V gives CDR1 LGHNA, CDR2 YNFKEQ. CDR3 loop: CASSQDWGSGGLETQYF. Here the CDR3 DNA reads TGTGCCAGCAGCCAAGATTGGGGTAGTGGGGGGTTGGAGACCCAGTACTTC.

V usage is TRBV12-3 or TRBV12-4 and J usage is TRBJ2-1; 8 bases align to TRBD2. The V gene end was trimmed by 5 bases and the J gene end by 13 bases; junction bases not matched to a gene: 16. There are 15 residues in the CDR3. In DNA form, the CDR3 reads TGTGCCAGCAGTCGAACCGGGACTAGTCGCGAGACCCAGTTCTTC. It translates to CASSRTGTSRETQFF.

This clonotype has a handful of counts. This sequence joins TRBV12-3 or TRBV12-4 and TRBJ2-5; D is unclear. The DNA end lines up better with TRBJ2-4; the J call may be wrong. This CDR3 comprises 16 residues. CDR3 amino acids: CASSLGSGETVDIQYF. DNA for the CDR3: TGTGCCAGCAGTTTAGGGTCCGGTGAGACGGTTGACATTCAGTACTTC.

The rearrangement links TRBV20-1 to TRBJ2-4; D might be TRBD1 (5 bases). Germline lookup yields CDR1 DFQATT and CDR2 SNEGSKA (reference sequence). The V and J ends lost 1 base and 0 bases respectively, with 16 bases between them. The CDR3 runs to 17 residues. The CDR3 region is CSARVNTGHLAKNIQYF. As DNA, the CDR3 is TGCAGTGCTAGAGTAAATACCGGACACCTAGCCAAAAACATTCAGTACTTC.

V is TRBV3-1 and J is TRBJ2-7, with a tentative D call TRBD1 (6 bases). Germline CDR1 reads LGHDT; CDR2 reads YNNKEL (reference sequence). The CDR3 length is 15 residues. V was shortened by 2 bases and J by 3 bases, with 14 bases between the two germline ends. Here the CDR3 DNA reads TGTGCCAGCAGCCAACACCGGGACACCAACTACGAGCAGTACTTC. The encoded protein is CASSQHRDTNYEQYF.

The chain recombines TRBV7-2 with TRBJ1-2; TRBD1 might be the D (5 bases). The CDR3 has 15 amino acids. Between the trimmed V and J ends, which lost 5 bases and 3 bases, there was a span of 16 bases. Germline assignment: CDR1 SGHTA and CDR2 FQGNSA. The CDR3 loop reads CASSLGGEGYYGYTF. As DNA, the CDR3 is TGTGCCAGCAGCCTCGGGGGGGAGGGATACTATGGCTACACCTTC.

The chain combines TRBV6-1 with TRBJ2-1, with D unclear. V was trimmed by 3 bases and J by 6 bases, leaving 6 bases between them. Germline V gene data show CDR1 as MNHNS and CDR2 as SASEGT. The CDR3 is 12 amino acids. CDR3 amino acids: CASSDLGNEQFF. The CDR3 bases are TGTGCCAGCAGTGACCTGGGCAATGAGCAGTTCTTC.

V usage is TRBV20-1 and J usage is TRBJ2-5; D is unresolved. The J call may be mistaken, given a closer DNA end match to TRBJ2-7. Germline values: CDR1 DFQATT, CDR2 SNEGSKA (reference sequence). The CDR3 is 13 amino acids. DNA for the CDR3: TGCAGTGCTACCCCAACCCAGGCCGCCGAGCAGTACTTC. The encoded protein is CSATPTQAAEQYF.

A remark on this clonotype: One junction end does not reproduce the germline sequence, and a read error may be involved. The V and J genes are TRBV7-2 and TRBJ1-2; the match to TRBD1 covers 8 bases. There are 16 residues in the CDR3. Germline-derived CDR1 and CDR2 are SGHTA and FQGNSA. The CDR3 bases are TGTGCCAGCAGCTTAGCGCTGGCAGGGGGCGCCTATAGCTACACCTTC. Translated: CASSLALAGGAYSYTF.

The CDR3 is CASSPPGQGPGEQFF. The CDR3 DNA reads TGTGCCAGCTCACCACCGGGACAAGGCCCCGGTGAGCAGTTCTTC. The genes are TRBV18 and TRBJ2-1; perhaps TRBD1 as D (6 bases). Germline-derived CDR1 and CDR2 are KGHSH and LQKENI. Trimming removed 0 bases at V and 9 bases at J, with 15 bases between. The CDR3 consists of 15 residues.

The CDR3, as DNA: TGTGCCAGCAGGCCCGGGACGGGGACTAGCTCCTACGAGCAGTACTTC. Protein sequence: CASRPGTGTSSYEQYF. The gene calls are TRBV7-2 and TRBJ2-7; 8 bases agree with TRBD2. The V gene end was trimmed by 6 bases and the J gene end by 0 bases; junction bases not matched to a gene: 10. Looked up from germline, CDR1 is SGHTA and CDR2 is FQGNSA. The CDR3 contains 16 residues.

There are a few counts of this clonotype. The chain is built from TRBV4-2 and TRBJ2-1, with 11 nucleotides matching TRBD2. This CDR3 is built from 16 residues. V shed 3 bases and J 6 bases; nucleotides not matched to a gene: 7. The V gene's germline CDR1 is LGHNA and CDR2 YNFKEQ. CDR3 coding DNA: TGTGCCAGCAGCCATTACCCGGGACTAGCGGCCAATGAGCAGTTCTTC. It encodes CASSHYPGLAANEQFF.

Worth noting for this clonotype: With a much larger clone just one base away, this may be a read error. The chain has TRBV20-1 and TRBJ2-6; D is uncertain. CDR1 DFQATT and CDR2 SNEGSKA come from the germline V gene (reference sequence). The CDR3 is made up of 12 amino acids. This CDR3 is CNATLRANVLTF. CDR3 nucleotides: TGCAATGCCACCTTGCGGGCCAACGTCCTGACTTTC.

The chain has TRBV5-5 and TRBJ2-1; D perhaps matches TRBD1 (6 bases). Trimming left V 4 bases short and J 7 bases short, with 15 bases between. From germline, CDR1 is SGHKS and CDR2 YYEKEE (reference sequence). The CDR3 has 14 residues. The chain's CDR3 is CASSRLTGPNEQFF. The CDR3 region has the DNA TGTGCCAGCAGCAGACTCACAGGGCCGAATGAGCAGTTCTTC.

The rearrangement uses TRBV6-2 or TRBV6-3 and TRBJ2-1, with a possible D match to TRBD1 (6 bases). CDR1 and CDR2 from the germline V gene are MNHEY and SVGEGT. V lost 4 bases and J 8 bases, leaving 15 bases between the germline ends. This CDR3 has 14 residues. CDR3 amino acids: CASSLIYRDHEQFF. The CDR3 coding sequence is TGTGCCAGCAGTTTGATCTACAGGGACCATGAGCAGTTCTTC.

This clonotype was detected a few times. The chain carries TRBV11-1 and TRBJ1-1, with D possibly being TRBD1 (6 bases). CDR3 length equals 16 residues. Germline V lookup: CDR1 SGHAT, CDR2 FQDESV (reference sequence). Trimming pared 1 base from V and 0 bases from J, leaving 12 bases between. The CDR3 loop is CASSLGRDRLNTEAFF. DNA of the CDR3: TGTGCCAGCAGCTTAGGGAGAGACAGGTTGAACACTGAAGCTTTCTTT.

V usage is TRBV11-2 and J usage is TRBJ2-7, with 14 positions matching TRBD2. TRBJ2-5 explains the end of the DNA better; the J call may be wrong. The CDR3 spans 15 residues. Germline-derived CDR1 and CDR2 are SGHAT and FQNNGV. The chain's CDR3 is CASKRTSGGRETQYF. CDR3 nucleotides: TGTGCCAGCAAAAGGACTAGCGGGGGGAGAGAGACCCAGTACTTC.

The CDR3 DNA is TGCAGCGTTGAACTGGCAGGGGAGGGGAATGAGCAGTTCTTC. Its protein product is CSVELAGEGNEQFF. This chain joins TRBV29-1 and TRBJ2-1; D perhaps matches TRBD2 (7 bases). Germline CDR1 reads SQVTM; CDR2 reads ANQGSEA. Trimming took 2 bases from V and 7 from J, leaving 15 bases between them. The CDR3 has 14 amino acids.

The chain recombines TRBV9 with TRBJ2-1, with D possibly TRBD2 on 6 matching bases. The germline V and J ends were trimmed by 4 bases and 4 bases, with 27 bases remaining between them. The CDR3 covers 19 residues. Germline assignment: CDR1 SGDLS and CDR2 YYNGEE. CDR3: CASSPKFGDSSPYYNEQFF. In nucleotides, the CDR3 is TGTGCCAGCAGCCCCAAATTTGGGGACTCCAGCCCGTATTACAATGAGCAGTTCTTC.

This clonotype was counted only a few times. The chain links TRBV5-1 to TRBJ2-7; D gene ambiguous. Per the germline V gene, CDR1 is SGHRS and CDR2 is YFSETQ. Between the trimmed V and J ends, which lost 1 base and 2 bases, there was a span of 10 bases. This CDR3 is built from 14 residues. The CDR3 sequence: CASSLNRAPYEQYF. The CDR3 DNA follows: TGCGCCAGCAGCTTGAACCGGGCCCCCTACGAGCAGTACTTC.

The rearrangement joins TRBV27 to TRBJ2-4; no reliable D call. The germline V gene encodes CDR1 MNHEY and CDR2 SMNVEV (reference sequence). The CDR3 is 16 residues long. Trimming took 3 bases from V and 0 from J, leaving 12 bases between them. Here the CDR3 reads CASSLYTGVAKNIQYF. The CDR3 DNA follows: TGTGCCAGCAGTTTGTATACTGGAGTAGCCAAAAACATTCAGTACTTC.

V and J are TRBV7-9 and TRBJ1-4; the D gene is possibly TRBD1 (5 bases). Between the trimmed V and J ends, which lost 3 bases and 6 bases, there was a span of 8 bases. Germline CDR1 and CDR2: SEHNR and FQNEAQ (reference sequence). The length of the CDR3 is 13 residues. The chain's CDR3 is CASSFGTHEKLFF. The CDR3 DNA is TGTGCCAGCAGCTTCGGGACTCATGAAAAACTGTTTTTT.

Regarding this clonotype: The CDR3 does not end in the conserved phenylalanine or tryptophan, so this is likely a read error. CDR3 DNA: TGCAGTGCTAGAGATAGGGGGTGGATAGAGACCCAGTACGTC. The encoded protein is CSARDRGWIETQYV. The rearrangement links TRBV20-1 to TRBJ2-5; tentatively, D is TRBD1 (6 bases). Germline CDR1 and CDR2: DFQATT and SNEGSKA (reference sequence). The CDR3 is 14 residues long. Trimming took off 0 bases at V and 4 bases at J, with 12 bases between the two ends.

The chain links TRBV5-6 to TRBJ1-6; D is undetermined. Germline V gene data show CDR1 as SGHDT and CDR2 as YYEEEE. V gave up 3 bases and J gave up 14 bases, with 18 bases separating them. The CDR3 extends over 14 amino acids. CDR3 sequence: CASSSLARGGALHF. The CDR3 nucleotides read TGTGCCAGCAGCTCCTTGGCCCGTGGCGGGGCCCTCCACTTT.

The V call is TRBV24-1, the J call TRBJ1-1; the match to TRBD1 covers 7 bases. Germline V gene data show CDR1 as KGHDR and CDR2 as SFDVKD. After removal of 4 bases from V and 7 bases from J, the junction contained 5 bases not matched to a gene. This CDR3 contains 13 residues. CDR3 sequence reads: CATSELTGSEAFF. The CDR3 coding sequence is TGTGCCACCAGTGAGTTGACAGGGAGTGAAGCTTTCTTT.

The V call is TRBV28, the J call TRBJ2-3; D is possibly TRBD1 (6 bases). The germline V gene has CDR1 MDHEN and CDR2 SYDVKM. CDR3 length: 13 residues. V lost 11 bases and J lost 3, with 15 bases in between. The CDR3 loop reads CAAFEGETDTQYF. CDR3 DNA: TGTGCCGCTTTTGAGGGGGAGACAGATACGCAGTATTTT.

V is TRBV15 and J is TRBJ1-5, with 10 positions matching TRBD1. The length of the CDR3 is 16 residues. Germline-derived CDR1 and CDR2 are LNHNV and YYDKDF (reference sequence). Trimming took 0 bases from V and 4 from J; bases not matched to a gene: 3. CDR3 amino acids: CATSRDRTGGNQPQHF. The CDR3 nucleotides are TGTGCCACCAGCAGAGATAGGACAGGGGGAAATCAGCCCCAGCATTTT.

The chain couples TRBV4-3 to TRBJ2-1; 7 nucleotides match TRBD2. The ends lost 1 base at V and 1 base at J; junction bases unmatched: 13. CDR1 LGHNA and CDR2 YSLEER come from the germline V gene. The CDR3 has 19 amino acids. For the CDR3, the DNA is TGCGCCAGCAGCCAAGGAGATAGCGGGTCTTCATGGTCCTACAATGAGCAGTTCTTC. Encoded protein: CASSQGDSGSSWSYNEQFF.

The rearrangement joins TRBV6-5 to TRBJ1-2; TRBD1 matches at 7 bases. The CDR3 covers 14 residues. The J segment lost 4 bases and the V segment lost 10 bases, leaving 12 bases of the junction unmatched. CDR1 is MNHEY, CDR2 SVGAGI, per germline. This CDR3 reads CATLPEGQIYGYTF. For the CDR3, the DNA is TGTGCCACCTTACCGGAGGGACAGATCTATGGCTACACCTTC.

V usage is TRBV12-3 or TRBV12-4 and J usage is TRBJ2-1; 8 positions match TRBD2. The CDR3 consists of 16 residues. V lost 3 bases to trimming and J lost 3 bases; unmatched junction nucleotides: 7. CDR3 nucleotides: TGTGCCAGCAGTTTCGGGGTCAGCGGGGGCTACAATGAGCAGTTCTTC. This translates into CASSFGVSGGYNEQFF.